The 8 T cell receptor beta chains listed next were all sequenced from one sample in a study of T cell repertoires in cytomegalovirus infection. TCRdb re-called the reads with MiXCR, one entry per CDR3 protein. The repertoire holds 600,000 to 800,000 distinct CDR3 sequences, with less than 25% as singletons. Sequenced: CD8+ T cells from PBMCs. Receptor source: a human donor in good health (CMV status not recorded). Some clones in this sample may be carry-over from other donors' samples.

This clonotype showed up many times. The V call is TRBV7-8, the J call TRBJ1-1; 8 nucleotides agree with TRBD1. Looked up from germline, CDR1 is SGHVS and CDR2 is FQNEAQ. The CDR3 consists of 16 residues. V dropped 5 bases and J dropped 3; count of bases not matched to a gene: 11. For the CDR3, the DNA is TGTGCCAGCAGCCCGAGACCGACAGGGGTCGACACTGAAGCTTTCTTT. Protein: CASSPRPTGVDTEAFF.

This clonotype has a count of ten or more. V and J are TRBV20-1 and TRBJ2-5, with 11 nucleotides matching TRBD2. There are 14 residues in the CDR3. Germline CDR1 DFQATT, CDR2 SNEGSKA (reference sequence). V was pared by 5 bases and J by 1 base, with 3 bases of the junction left unmatched. The CDR3 reads CSAPGTSGQETQYF. The CDR3 coding sequence is TGCAGTGCTCCGGGGACTAGCGGCCAAGAGACCCAGTACTTC.

This clonotype was seen more than once but under ten times. CDR3 bases: TGCAGTGCTAGAGGAGCGGACACTGAAGCTTTCTTT. It is translated as CSARGADTEAFF. The chain joins TRBV20-1 to TRBJ1-1; D gene unclear. V lost 1 base and J lost 3, with 6 bases in between. The germline V gene encodes CDR1 DFQATT and CDR2 SNEGSKA (reference sequence). The CDR3 loop spans 12 amino acids.

This clonotype was seen at least ten times. The genes are TRBV20-1 and TRBJ2-5, with D possibly called TRBD1 or TRBD2 (5 bases each). CDR3 length equals 14 residues. Deletions cut 1 base from V and 4 bases from J, with 13 bases between. Per the germline V gene, CDR1 is DFQATT and CDR2 is SNEGSKA (reference sequence). CDR3 nucleotide sequence: TGCAGTGCTAGAGCTGGGGACGACCGAGAGACCCAGTACTTC. Its protein product is CSARAGDDRETQYF.

This chain connects TRBV29-1 to TRBJ2-2, with D possibly TRBD2 on 5 matching bases. The V end was cut by 6 bases, the J end by 4 bases, with 12 bases between. Germline V gene data show CDR1 as SQVTM and CDR2 as ANQGSEA. The CDR3 has 13 residues. The CDR3 sequence: CSVPGEPTGELFF. In DNA, the CDR3 is TGCAGCGTCCCCGGGGAGCCCACCGGGGAGCTGTTTTTT.

This clonotype showed up many times. The V gene is TRBV7-6, the J gene TRBJ1-2; possibly TRBD1 for D (5 bases). This CDR3 has 14 residues. V was cut by 6 bases and J by 8 bases, with 19 bases left in between. The V gene's germline CDR1 is SGHVS and CDR2 FNYEAQ. Here the CDR3 reads CASSSPGLLGGYTF. CDR3 nucleotides: TGTGCCAGCAGTTCGCCGGGACTGCTGGGCGGCTACACCTTC.

CDR3 sequence: CSASTPENTEAFF. The DNA for the CDR3 is TGCAGTGCTAGTACTCCCGAGAACACTGAAGCTTTCTTT. The J gene is TRBJ1-1, the V gene TRBV20-1, with D uncertain. This CDR3 contains 13 residues. Trimming removed 3 bases at V and 1 base at J, with 9 bases between. The germline V gene has CDR1 DFQATT and CDR2 SNEGSKA (reference sequence).

In this sample, this clonotype turned up many times. The chain is built from TRBV7-9 and TRBJ2-2; D gene unclear. This CDR3 has 13 residues. V was shortened by 5 bases and J by 7 bases, with 11 bases between the two germline ends. CDR1 and CDR2 (germline): SEHNR, FQNEAQ (reference sequence). CDR3 region: CASSQKGSGELFF. For the CDR3, the DNA is TGTGCCAGCAGCCAGAAGGGAAGCGGGGAGCTGTTTTTT. Supplemented by reference TRBV7-9 and TRBJ2-2, the full variable domain reads DTGVSQNPRHKITKRGQNVTFRCDPISEHNRLYWYRQTLGQGPEFLTYFQNEAQLEKSRLLSDRFSAERPKGSFSTLEIQRTEQGDSAMYLCASSQKGSGELFFGEGSRLTVL.